The 21 T cell receptor beta chains below were found in one sample sequenced in a study of shared clonotypes between healthy human individuals. TCRdb's copy holds only in-frame clones and misses some; the assay was immunoSEQ multiplex PCR. Here the sample spans roughly 2 million clones, approximately 95% being singletons. The source material was naive CD4+ T cells sorted from blood. The subset is: CD45RA+ positively selected. Every receptor here comes from a man aged 18 to 30 in good health.

V is TRBV6-6 and J is TRBJ1-2, with TRBD1 as a possible D gene (5 bases). The CDR3 is 15 amino acids. The germline V gene has CDR1 MNHNY and CDR2 SVGAGI (reference sequence). V lost 4 bases to trimming and J lost 8 bases, with 20 bases between them. The CDR3 is CASSFRPGPGGGYTF. DNA for the CDR3: TGTGCCAGCAGTTTCAGACCCGGCCCGGGGGGGGGCTACACCTTC.

The rearrangement joins TRBV7-5 to TRBJ2-7; the D call TRBD1 from the table was never checked on the DNA. TRBV7-5 counts as a pseudogene. The CDR3 totals 15 residues. The CDR3 DNA sequence: TGTGCCAGAAGCCGAGCCAGGGACACTTCCTCGGCGCAGTACTTC. Its protein product is CARSRARDTSSAQYF.

The chain is built from TRBV10-3 and TRBJ2-3; 10 bases agree with TRBD2. The CDR3 consists of 15 residues. The V gene end was trimmed by 6 bases and the J gene end by 1 base; junction bases not matched to a gene: 4. Germline V gene sequence: CDR1 ENHRY, CDR2 SYGVKD. CDR3 in amino acids: CAISPSGSGTDTQYF. Here the CDR3 DNA reads TGTGCCATCAGCCCTAGCGGGAGCGGCACAGATACGCAGTATTTT.

This clone came up once. The rearrangement uses TRBV27 and TRBJ1-1, with no clear D. Looked up from germline, CDR1 is MNHEY and CDR2 is SMNVEV (reference sequence). This CDR3 is 14 amino acids long. Trimming removed 2 bases from V and 3 bases from J, with 10 bases in between. The CDR3 region is CASSLRHRDTEAFF. The CDR3, as DNA: TGTGCCAGCAGTTTAAGGCACCGGGACACTGAAGCTTTCTTT.

The chain carries TRBV5-6 and TRBJ2-2, with D perhaps matching TRBD2 (6 bases). Germline V gene lookup returns CDR1 SGHDT and CDR2 YYEEEE. This CDR3 region has 14 residues. Trimming removed 2 bases at V and 5 bases at J, with 10 bases between. The CDR3 nucleotides read TGTGCCAGCAGCTTTGGGAGGTGGACCGGGGAGCTGTTTTTT. The encoded protein is CASSFGRWTGELFF. The whole variable domain, filled in from reference TRBV5-6 and TRBJ2-2, reads DAGVTQSPTHLIKTRGQQVTLRCSPKSGHDTVSWYQQALGQGPQFIFQYYEEEERQRGNFPDRFSGHQFPNYSSELNVNALLLGDSALYLCASSFGRWTGELFFGEGSRLTVL.

The chain carries TRBV9 and TRBJ2-5; D might be TRBD1 (5 bases). CDR1 and CDR2 (germline): SGDLS, YYNGEE. The CDR3 sequence is 15 residues long. Between the trimmed V and J ends, which lost 3 bases and 1 base, there was a span of 13 bases. The CDR3 sequence: CASSAGIPLQETQYF. CDR3 nucleotide sequence: TGTGCCAGCAGCGCAGGGATCCCCCTCCAAGAGACCCAGTACTTC.

This clone was picked up one time. V and J are TRBV19 and TRBJ1-6, with D unclear. The length of the CDR3 is 16 residues. V lost 0 bases, J lost 14 bases, and 20 bases lay in between. Per germline, CDR1 LNHDA and CDR2 SQIVND (reference sequence). As DNA, the CDR3 is TGTGCCAGTAGTATAGATCGGTCCCCGGTATCAGGCGCCCTCCACTTT. Protein: CASSIDRSPVSGALHF.

In regard to this clone: Other DNA variants within this sample encode the same CDR3. The V call is TRBV6-5, the J call TRBJ1-2, with D possibly matching TRBD1 (5 bases). Trimming removed 0 bases from V and 0 bases from J, with 5 bases in between. The CDR3 consists of 14 residues. In germline, CDR1 is MNHEY, CDR2 SVGAGI. CDR3 in DNA: TGTGCCAGCAGTTACTCGACAGCTAACTATGGCTACACCTTC. Protein product: CASSYSTANYGYTF.

The chain couples TRBV2 to TRBJ1-1; D remains ambiguous. The CDR3 has 13 residues. The germline CDR1 and CDR2 sequences are SNHLY and FYNNEI. The V gene lost 4 bases and the J gene lost 0 bases, with 6 bases spanning the gap. The CDR3 DNA reads as TGTGCCAGCAGTGTACAGATGAACACTGAAGCTTTCTTT. It codes for CASSVQMNTEAFF. The complete variable domain, with remaining parts taken from reference TRBV2 and TRBJ1-1, reads EPEVTQTPSHQVTQMGQEVILRCVPISNHLYFYWYRQILGQKVEFLVSFYNNEISEKSEIFDDQFSVERPDGSNFTLKIRSTKLEDSAMYFCASSVQMNTEAFFGQGTRLTVV.

The genes are TRBV14 and TRBJ2-1; 8 positions agree with TRBD1. V gave up 1 base and J gave up 12 bases; unmatched junction bases: 5. Germline V gene sequence: CDR1 SGHDN, CDR2 FVKESK. This CDR3 has 13 residues. CDR3 in amino acids: CASSQATGARQFF. CDR3 DNA sequence: TGTGCCAGCAGCCAAGCGACAGGGGCTCGGCAGTTCTTC. The variable domain in full, completed from reference TRBV14 and TRBJ2-1, reads EAGVTQFPSHSVIEKGQTVTLRCDPISGHDNLYWYRRVMGKEIKFLLHFVKESKQDESGMPNNRFLAERTGGTYSTLKVQPAELEDSGVYFCASSQATGARQFFGPGTRLTVL.

This chain connects TRBV5-4 to TRBJ2-2; no reliable D call. The CDR3 contains 17 residues. Germline loops: CDR1 SGHNT, CDR2 YYREEE (reference sequence). V was clipped by 4 bases and J by 7 bases, with 23 bases between them. This CDR3 reads CASSPRSGPGVNGELFF. Here the CDR3 DNA reads TGTGCCAGCAGCCCCCGGAGTGGCCCTGGGGTAAACGGGGAGCTGTTTTTT.

The chain couples TRBV5-1 to TRBJ2-2, with TRBD2 as a possible D gene (5 bases). This CDR3 is 12 amino acids long. Trimming took 3 bases from V and 6 from J, leaving 6 bases between them. Germline V gene sequence: CDR1 SGHRS, CDR2 YFSETQ. In nucleotides, the CDR3 is TGCGCCAGCAGCTCGGAGGCCGGGGAGCTGTTTTTT. It yields the protein CASSSEAGELFF.

This chain uses TRBV5-5 with TRBJ1-4; no clear D. Trimming removed 1 base at V and 5 bases at J, with 15 bases between. Per the germline V gene, CDR1 is SGHKS and CDR2 is YYEKEE (reference sequence). This CDR3 spans 16 amino acids. CDR3 DNA sequence: TGTGCCAGCAGCTTGTCTGGGAGAGCGTTGAATGAAAAACTGTTTTTT. The encoded protein is CASSLSGRALNEKLFF.

Note on this clone: The identical CDR3 is also encoded by other nucleotide sequences in the sample. This sequence joins TRBV30 and TRBJ1-1, with 11 nucleotides matching TRBD1. The CDR3 runs to 10 residues. The V segment lost 5 bases and the J segment 11 bases; nucleotides outside the gene matches: 1. Per the germline V gene, CDR1 is GTSNPN and CDR2 is SVGIG (reference sequence). In DNA form, the CDR3 reads TGTGCCTGGGGACAGGGGGCCGCTTTCTTT. As protein: CAWGQGAAFF.

This chain connects TRBV5-1 to TRBJ2-7, with D hard to call. The CDR3 consists of 11 residues. V lost 3 bases and J 5 bases, leaving 6 bases between the germline ends. Germline assignment: CDR1 SGHRS and CDR2 YFSETQ. CDR3 sequence reads: CASSYSHEQYF. The CDR3 DNA sequence: TGCGCCAGCAGCTATAGCCACGAGCAGTACTTC.

The chain carries TRBV10-2 and TRBJ2-7; unclear D gene. Germline V gives CDR1 WSHSY, CDR2 SAAADI. The ends were cut back, 1 base at V and 2 bases at J, with 6 bases in the middle. The CDR3 spans 13 residues. CDR3 in DNA: TGCGCCAGCAGTGAGTACGGACCCTACGAGCAGTACTTC. Translated: CASSEYGPYEQYF.

The genes are TRBV5-1 and TRBJ2-5, with D uncertain. V was clipped by 5 bases and J by 0 bases, with 14 bases between them. The CDR3 sequence is 15 residues long. Germline V gives CDR1 SGHRS, CDR2 YFSETQ. This CDR3 is CASSQDGRYQETQYF. As DNA, the CDR3 is TGCGCCAGCAGTCAGGACGGGCGGTACCAAGAGACCCAGTACTTC.

As regards this clone: Other nucleotide sequences from this sample produce the same CDR3. The chain links TRBV6-6 to TRBJ2-7, with D possibly being TRBD1 (5 bases). V was pared by 6 bases and J by 3 bases, with 12 bases between. CDR3 length: 13 residues. The germline V gene encodes CDR1 MNHNY and CDR2 SVGAGI (reference sequence). CDR3 loop: CASSRDSFYEQYF. CDR3 sequence (DNA): TGTGCCAGCAGCCGCGACAGCTTCTACGAGCAGTACTTC.

This clone came up once. The chain uses TRBV7-2 and TRBJ1-2; 8 bases are a match to TRBD1. The germline V gene encodes CDR1 SGHTA and CDR2 FQGNSA. V was pared by 4 bases and J by 7 bases, with 8 bases of the junction left unmatched. CDR3 size: 14 residues. CDR3 loop: CASSYGQGEGGYTF. DNA for the CDR3: TGTGCCAGCAGCTACGGACAGGGCGAAGGTGGCTACACCTTC.

The chain couples TRBV7-2 to TRBJ1-3; no firm D call. There are 15 residues in the CDR3. Germline lookup yields CDR1 SGHTA and CDR2 FQGNSA. V was pared by 4 bases and J by 0 bases, with 10 bases between. The CDR3 DNA reads as TGTGCCAGCAGCTCCGGACCCGGCTCTGGAAACACCATATATTTT. Translating gives CASSSGPGSGNTIYF.

This chain connects TRBV28 to TRBJ1-5, with TRBD1 as a possible D gene (6 bases). The CDR3 runs 15 residues. Between the trimmed V and J ends, which lost 2 bases and 7 bases, there was a span of 15 bases. Germline CDR1 reads MDHEN; CDR2 reads SYDVKM. The CDR3 coding sequence is TGTGCCAGCAGTTTACGAGACAGGATCCTACAGCCCCAGCATTTT. This sequence encodes CASSLRDRILQPQHF.